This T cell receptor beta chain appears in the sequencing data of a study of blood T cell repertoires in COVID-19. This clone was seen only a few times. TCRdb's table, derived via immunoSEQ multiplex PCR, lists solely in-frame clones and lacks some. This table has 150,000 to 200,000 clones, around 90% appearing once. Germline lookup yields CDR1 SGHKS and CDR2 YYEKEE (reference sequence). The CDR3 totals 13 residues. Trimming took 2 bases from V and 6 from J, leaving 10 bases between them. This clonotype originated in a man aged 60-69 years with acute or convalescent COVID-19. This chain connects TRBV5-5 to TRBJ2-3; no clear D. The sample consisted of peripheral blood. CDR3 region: CASSFIIGDTQYF. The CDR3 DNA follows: TGTGCCAGCAGCTTTATCATCGGGGATACGCAGTATTTT.